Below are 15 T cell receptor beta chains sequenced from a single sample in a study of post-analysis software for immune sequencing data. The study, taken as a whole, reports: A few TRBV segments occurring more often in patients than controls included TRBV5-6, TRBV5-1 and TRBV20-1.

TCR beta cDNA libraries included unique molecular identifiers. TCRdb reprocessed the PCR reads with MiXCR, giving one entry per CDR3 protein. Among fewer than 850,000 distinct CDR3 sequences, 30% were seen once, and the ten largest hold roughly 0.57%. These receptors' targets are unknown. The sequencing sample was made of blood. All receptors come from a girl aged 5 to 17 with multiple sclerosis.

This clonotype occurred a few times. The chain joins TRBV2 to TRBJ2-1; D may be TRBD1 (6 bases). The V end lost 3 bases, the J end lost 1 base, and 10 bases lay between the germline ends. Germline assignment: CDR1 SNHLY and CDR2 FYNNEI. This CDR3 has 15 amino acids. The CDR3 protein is CASSEGAQSYNEQFF. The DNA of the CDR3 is TGTGCCAGCAGTGAGGGGGCCCAATCCTACAATGAGCAGTTCTTC.

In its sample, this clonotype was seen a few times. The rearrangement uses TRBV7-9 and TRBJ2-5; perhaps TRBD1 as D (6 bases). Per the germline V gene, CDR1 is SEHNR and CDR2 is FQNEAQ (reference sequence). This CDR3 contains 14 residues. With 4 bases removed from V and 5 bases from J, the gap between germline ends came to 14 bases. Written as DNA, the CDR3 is TGTGCCAGCAGCTCCGGTCAAGACAGGGAGACCCAGTACTTC. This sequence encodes CASSSGQDRETQYF.

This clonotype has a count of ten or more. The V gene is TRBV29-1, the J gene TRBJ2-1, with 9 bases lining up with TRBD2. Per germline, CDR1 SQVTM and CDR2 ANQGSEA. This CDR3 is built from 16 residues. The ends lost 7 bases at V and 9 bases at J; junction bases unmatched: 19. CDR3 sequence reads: CSARVAGEGSRGEQFF. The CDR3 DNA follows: TGCAGCGCTCGCGTAGCGGGAGAGGGATCGAGGGGTGAGCAGTTCTTC.

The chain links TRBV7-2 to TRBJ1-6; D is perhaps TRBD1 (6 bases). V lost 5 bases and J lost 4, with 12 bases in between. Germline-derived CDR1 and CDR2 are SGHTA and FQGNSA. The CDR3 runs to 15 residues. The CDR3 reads CASSGGTSYNSPLHF. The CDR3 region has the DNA TGTGCCAGCAGCGGGGGGACAAGTTATAATTCACCCCTCCACTTT. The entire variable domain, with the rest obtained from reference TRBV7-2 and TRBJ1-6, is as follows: GAGVSQSPSNKVTEKGKDVELRCDPISGHTALYWYRQSLGQGLEFLIYFQGNSAPDKSGLPSDRFSAERTGGSVSTLTIQRTQQEDSAVYLCASSGGTSYNSPLHFGNGTRLTVT.

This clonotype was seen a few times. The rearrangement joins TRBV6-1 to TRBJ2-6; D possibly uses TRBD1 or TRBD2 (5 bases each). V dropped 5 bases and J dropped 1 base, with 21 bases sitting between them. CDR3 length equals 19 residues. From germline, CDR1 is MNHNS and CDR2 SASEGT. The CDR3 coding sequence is TGTGCCAGCAGTCGCGCGTCGGGACCTCGCCGGTCTGGGGCCAACGTCCTGACTTTC. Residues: CASSRASGPRRSGANVLTF.

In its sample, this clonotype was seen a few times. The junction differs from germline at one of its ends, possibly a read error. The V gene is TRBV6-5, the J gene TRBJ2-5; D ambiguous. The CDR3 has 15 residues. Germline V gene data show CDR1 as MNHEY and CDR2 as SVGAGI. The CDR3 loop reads CASSDSGSPQETQYF. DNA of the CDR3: TGTGCCAGCAGTGACTCCGGGTCGCCCCAAGAGACCCAGTACTTC.

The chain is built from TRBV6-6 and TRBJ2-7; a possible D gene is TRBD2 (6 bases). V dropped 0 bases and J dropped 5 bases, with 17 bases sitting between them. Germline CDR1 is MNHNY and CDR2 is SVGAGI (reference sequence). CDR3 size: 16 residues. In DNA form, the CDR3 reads TGTGCCAGCAGTTACTCGATGGAGGGCGTGTTTGACGAGCAGTACTTC. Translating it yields CASSYSMEGVFDEQYF.

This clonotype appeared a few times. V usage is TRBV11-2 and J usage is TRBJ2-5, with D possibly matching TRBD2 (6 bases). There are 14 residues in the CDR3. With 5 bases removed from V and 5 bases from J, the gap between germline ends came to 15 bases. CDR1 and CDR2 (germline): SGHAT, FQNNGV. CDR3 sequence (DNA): TGTGCCAGCAGCATCCGGGAGAGTCGGGAGACCCAGTACTTC. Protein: CASSIRESRETQYF.

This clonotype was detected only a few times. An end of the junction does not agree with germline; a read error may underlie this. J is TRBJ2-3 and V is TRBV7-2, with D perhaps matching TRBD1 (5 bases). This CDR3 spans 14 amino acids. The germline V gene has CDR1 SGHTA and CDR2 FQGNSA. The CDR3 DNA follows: TGTGCCAGCAGACCGGGCCAACGCACAGGTACGCAGTATTTT. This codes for CASRPGQRTGTQYF.

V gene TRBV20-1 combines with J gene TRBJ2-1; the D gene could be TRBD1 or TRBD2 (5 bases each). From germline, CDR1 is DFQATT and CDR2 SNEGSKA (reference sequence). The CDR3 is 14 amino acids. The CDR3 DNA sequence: TGCAGCTCGCGAGGGGTAGGGGAGTGGCGTGAGCAGTTCTTC. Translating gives CSSRGVGEWREQFF.

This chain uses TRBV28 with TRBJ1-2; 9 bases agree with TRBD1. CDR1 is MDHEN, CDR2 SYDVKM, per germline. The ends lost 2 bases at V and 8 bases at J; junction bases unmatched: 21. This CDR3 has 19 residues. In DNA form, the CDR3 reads TGTGCCAGCAGTTTAAATCTTCGCGACAGGGGGTTTCAGGTCGGCGGCTACACCTTC. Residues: CASSLNLRDRGFQVGGYTF.

CDR3 sequence (DNA): TGTGCCAGCAGTGACTCCCTTAGCGGGGACACAGATACGCAGTATTTT. Translated, it gives CASSDSLSGDTDTQYF. This chain joins TRBV6-4 and TRBJ2-3; TRBD2 matches 8 bases. The CDR3 runs 16 residues. V lost 0 bases, J lost 2 bases, and 4 bases stayed unmatched. Germline values: CDR1 MRHNA, CDR2 SNTAGT.

This chain's CDR3 is CATSRTGSSEQYF. CDR3 bases: TGTGCCACCTCGCGGACAGGGTCGAGCGAGCAGTACTTC. The chain recombines TRBV12-3 or TRBV12-4 with TRBJ2-4; 8 nucleotides agree with TRBD1. The J call may be wrong; the DNA end is better matched by TRBJ2-7. The CDR3 loop spans 13 amino acids.

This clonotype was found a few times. The DNA of the CDR3 is TGTGCCAGCAGCCAACGGACCATCAATGAGCAGTTCTTC. Its protein is CASSQRTINEQFF. The V gene is TRBV14, the J gene TRBJ2-1; D is unresolved. The CDR3 runs 13 residues. Germline V gene data show CDR1 as SGHDN and CDR2 as FVKESK. V shed 2 bases and J shed 6 bases, with 8 bases lying between them.

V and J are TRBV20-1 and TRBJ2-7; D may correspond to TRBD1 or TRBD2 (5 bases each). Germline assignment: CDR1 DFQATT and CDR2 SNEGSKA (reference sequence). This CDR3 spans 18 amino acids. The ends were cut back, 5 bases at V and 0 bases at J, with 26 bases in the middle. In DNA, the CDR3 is TGCAGTGCTGGGACCGAAAAGGTGGGGACCCCCCTCTCCTACGAGCAGTACTTC. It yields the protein CSAGTEKVGTPLSYEQYF.